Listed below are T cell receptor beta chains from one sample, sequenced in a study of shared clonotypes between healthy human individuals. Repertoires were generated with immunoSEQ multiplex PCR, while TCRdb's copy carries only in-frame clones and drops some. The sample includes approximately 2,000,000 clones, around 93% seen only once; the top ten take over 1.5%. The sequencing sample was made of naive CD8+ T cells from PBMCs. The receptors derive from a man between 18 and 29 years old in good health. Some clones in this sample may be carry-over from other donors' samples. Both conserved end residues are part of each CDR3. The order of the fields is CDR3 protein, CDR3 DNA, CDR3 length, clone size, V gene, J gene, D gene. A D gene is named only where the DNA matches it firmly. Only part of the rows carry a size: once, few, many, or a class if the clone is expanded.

cdr3_aa: CASTPVASTDTQYF; cdr3_nt: TGTGCCAGCACTCCCGTGGCTAGCACAGATACGCAGTATTTT; cdr3_length: 14; clone_size: .; v_call: TRBV6-5; j_call: TRBJ2-3; d_call: .
cdr3_aa: CASRRRYSEAFF; cdr3_nt: TGTGCCAGCAGAAGACGGTACAGTGAAGCTTTCTTT; cdr3_length: 12; clone_size: .; v_call: TRBV28; j_call: TRBJ1-1; d_call: .
cdr3_aa: CASSQYSSGPYANEQFF; cdr3_nt: TGCGCCAGCAGCCAATACTCTAGCGGACCTTATGCGAATGAGCAGTTCTTC; cdr3_length: 17; clone_size: .; v_call: TRBV4-3; j_call: TRBJ2-1; d_call: TRBD2
cdr3_aa: CASSEYESTDTQYF; cdr3_nt: TGTGCCAGCAGTGAATATGAGAGCACAGATACGCAGTATTTT; cdr3_length: 14; clone_size: once; v_call: TRBV25-1; j_call: TRBJ2-3; d_call: .
cdr3_aa: CASSEVAGLSYEQYF; cdr3_nt: TGTGCCAGCAGTGAAGTGGCAGGACTCTCCTACGAGCAGTACTTC; cdr3_length: 15; clone_size: .; v_call: TRBV6-1; j_call: TRBJ2-7; d_call: .
cdr3_aa: CASSLTIAGGPPTEQYF; cdr3_nt: TGCGCCAGCAGCTTGACAATAGCGGGAGGGCCTCCCACCGAGCAGTACTTC; cdr3_length: 17; clone_size: once; v_call: TRBV5-1; j_call: TRBJ2-7; d_call: TRBD2
cdr3_aa: CASSARSDSVQQPQHF; cdr3_nt: TGTGCCAGCAGCGCAAGATCGGACTCGGTACAACAGCCCCAGCATTTT; cdr3_length: 16; clone_size: .; v_call: TRBV7-9; j_call: TRBJ1-5; d_call: .
cdr3_aa: CAWREVGSYEQYF; cdr3_nt: TGTGCCTGGAGGGAGGTGGGCTCCTACGAGCAGTACTTC; cdr3_length: 13; clone_size: .; v_call: TRBV30; j_call: TRBJ2-7; d_call: .
cdr3_aa: CASSIDPGYNEQFF; cdr3_nt: TGTGCCAGTAGTATAGATCCGGGTTACAATGAGCAGTTCTTC; cdr3_length: 14; clone_size: .; v_call: TRBV19; j_call: TRBJ2-1; d_call: .
cdr3_aa: CASSAPLGGGPSGANVLTF; cdr3_nt: TGTGCCAGCAGCGCCCCCTTAGGAGGGGGGCCATCTGGGGCCAACGTCCTGACTTTC; cdr3_length: 19; clone_size: .; v_call: TRBV9; j_call: TRBJ2-6; d_call: .
cdr3_aa: CASSPTGPNYGYTF; cdr3_nt: TGTGCCAGCAGCCCGACAGGTCCTAACTATGGCTACACCTTC; cdr3_length: 14; clone_size: .; v_call: TRBV27; j_call: TRBJ1-2; d_call: .
cdr3_aa: CASSDKDSTSNSNQPQHF; cdr3_nt: TGTGCCAGCAGTGACAAGGACAGCACCAGTAATAGCAATCAGCCCCAGCATTTT; cdr3_length: 18; clone_size: .; v_call: TRBV6-4; j_call: TRBJ1-5; d_call: .
cdr3_aa: CAWKKDVYEQYF; cdr3_nt: TGTGCCTGGAAGAAAGACGTCTACGAGCAGTACTTC; cdr3_length: 12; clone_size: .; v_call: TRBV30; j_call: TRBJ2-7; d_call: .
cdr3_aa: CASTLAGGRAITF; cdr3_nt: TGTGCCAGCACCTTAGCTGGGGGCCGGGCCATCACCTTC; cdr3_length: 13; clone_size: few; v_call: TRBV11-2; j_call: TRBJ1-2; d_call: .
cdr3_aa: CASSFNHEQYF; cdr3_nt: TGTGCCAGCAGCTTTAACCACGAGCAGTACTTC; cdr3_length: 11; clone_size: .; v_call: TRBV5-4; j_call: TRBJ2-7; d_call: .
cdr3_aa: CASSTGRDTIYF; cdr3_nt: TGTGCCAGCTCCACCGGCCGGGACACCATATATTTT; cdr3_length: 12; clone_size: .; v_call: TRBV28; j_call: TRBJ1-3; d_call: .
cdr3_aa: CASSRSTGGPYEQYF; cdr3_nt: TGCGCCAGCAGCCGAAGTACAGGGGGCCCCTACGAGCAGTACTTC; cdr3_length: 15; clone_size: .; v_call: TRBV4-1; j_call: TRBJ2-7; d_call: TRBD1
cdr3_aa: CASSLEGVVVSTEAFF; cdr3_nt: TGTGCCAGCAGCTTAGAAGGGGTCGTTGTGTCAACTGAAGCTTTCTTT; cdr3_length: 16; clone_size: .; v_call: TRBV7-9; j_call: TRBJ1-1; d_call: .
cdr3_aa: CASSSVMQNEQFF; cdr3_nt: TGTGCCAGCAGCTCGGTTATGCAAAATGAGCAGTTCTTC; cdr3_length: 13; clone_size: few; v_call: TRBV9; j_call: TRBJ2-1; d_call: .
cdr3_aa: CASSAWDRGNEQFF; cdr3_nt: TGTGCCAGCAGCGCCTGGGATAGGGGCAATGAGCAGTTCTTC; cdr3_length: 14; clone_size: .; v_call: TRBV9; j_call: TRBJ2-1; d_call: .
cdr3_aa: CASSLRGDRGNGYTF; cdr3_nt: TGTGCCAGCAGCTTGAGGGGCGACAGGGGAAATGGCTACACCTTC; cdr3_length: 15; clone_size: .; v_call: TRBV5-4; j_call: TRBJ1-2; d_call: TRBD1
cdr3_aa: CSVDPPETQYF; cdr3_nt: TGCAGCGTTGACCCCCCAGAGACCCAGTACTTC; cdr3_length: 11; clone_size: .; v_call: TRBV29-1; j_call: TRBJ2-5; d_call: .
cdr3_aa: CASRLTSGSISEQFF; cdr3_nt: TGCGCCAGCAGGTTGACTAGCGGGAGTATTAGTGAGCAGTTCTTC; cdr3_length: 15; clone_size: .; v_call: TRBV5-1; j_call: TRBJ2-1; d_call: TRBD2
cdr3_aa: CASSITGGITYEQYF; cdr3_nt: TGTGCCAGTAGTATTACAGGGGGCATTACCTACGAGCAGTACTTC; cdr3_length: 15; clone_size: .; v_call: TRBV19; j_call: TRBJ2-7; d_call: TRBD1
cdr3_aa: CASSDSPTASNEKLFF; cdr3_nt: TGTGCCAGCAGCGATTCCCCGACAGCTTCTAATGAAAAACTGTTTTTT; cdr3_length: 16; clone_size: .; v_call: TRBV21-1; j_call: TRBJ1-4; d_call: .
cdr3_aa: CASSLDGQGFTENIQYF; cdr3_nt: TGTGCCAGCAGTTTAGATGGACAGGGCTTTACAGAAAACATTCAGTACTTC; cdr3_length: 17; clone_size: .; v_call: TRBV28; j_call: TRBJ2-4; d_call: TRBD1
cdr3_aa: CASTNGQVARDFSDTQYF; cdr3_nt: TGTGCCAGCACCAACGGCCAGGTAGCGCGGGACTTCTCCGATACGCAGTATTTT; cdr3_length: 18; clone_size: .; v_call: TRBV28; j_call: TRBJ2-3; d_call: .
cdr3_aa: CASRGRAGNTEAFF; cdr3_nt: TGCGCCAGCCGGGGAAGGGCAGGGAACACTGAAGCTTTCTTT; cdr3_length: 14; clone_size: .; v_call: TRBV4-1; j_call: TRBJ1-1; d_call: .
cdr3_aa: CASSVGTSDEQYF; cdr3_nt: TGTGCCAGCAGCGTAGGGACTAGCGACGAGCAGTACTTC; cdr3_length: 13; clone_size: .; v_call: TRBV9; j_call: TRBJ2-7; d_call: TRBD2
cdr3_aa: CASSLAAKETQYF; cdr3_nt: TGTGCCAGCAGCTTAGCTGCAAAAGAGACCCAGTACTTC; cdr3_length: 13; clone_size: .; v_call: TRBV7-9; j_call: TRBJ2-5; d_call: .
cdr3_aa: CATSRKGLSGANVLTF; cdr3_nt: TGTGCCACCAGCAGAAAGGGACTTTCTGGGGCCAACGTCCTGACTTTC; cdr3_length: 16; clone_size: .; v_call: TRBV15; j_call: TRBJ2-6; d_call: .
cdr3_aa: CASSYGQANTEAFF; cdr3_nt: TGTGCCAGCAGTTACGGACAGGCAAACACTGAAGCTTTCTTT; cdr3_length: 14; clone_size: .; v_call: TRBV6-5; j_call: TRBJ1-1; d_call: TRBD1
cdr3_aa: CASSYGQGVRQPQHF; cdr3_nt: TGTGCCAGCAGTTACGGACAGGGAGTTCGTCAGCCCCAGCATTTT; cdr3_length: 15; clone_size: .; v_call: TRBV7-9; j_call: TRBJ1-5; d_call: TRBD1
cdr3_aa: CASSLGRGLSYEQYF; cdr3_nt: TGCGCCAGCAGCTTGGGACGGGGGCTCTCCTACGAGCAGTACTTC; cdr3_length: 15; clone_size: .; v_call: TRBV5-1; j_call: TRBJ2-7; d_call: .
cdr3_aa: CASSQDTPRGETQYF; cdr3_nt: TGTGCCAGCAGCCAAGATACCCCCAGAGGAGAGACCCAGTACTTC; cdr3_length: 15; clone_size: .; v_call: TRBV4-2; j_call: TRBJ2-5; d_call: .
cdr3_aa: CAISEPMSDRGLYEQYF; cdr3_nt: TGTGCCATCAGTGAGCCGATGTCCGACAGGGGGCTCTACGAGCAGTACTTC; cdr3_length: 17; clone_size: .; v_call: TRBV10-3; j_call: TRBJ2-7; d_call: TRBD1
cdr3_aa: CATSPGARPYEQYF; cdr3_nt: TGTGCCACCAGCCCGGGGGCACGGCCCTACGAGCAGTACTTC; cdr3_length: 14; clone_size: once; v_call: TRBV15; j_call: TRBJ2-7; d_call: .
cdr3_aa: CASSLGGYNEQFF; cdr3_nt: TGTGCCAGCAGTCTCGGGGGATACAATGAGCAGTTCTTC; cdr3_length: 13; clone_size: .; v_call: TRBV27; j_call: TRBJ2-1; d_call: .
cdr3_aa: CASSLAMPDTQYF; cdr3_nt: TGTGCCAGCAGCTTAGCAATGCCAGATACGCAGTATTTT; cdr3_length: 13; clone_size: .; v_call: TRBV7-6; j_call: TRBJ2-3; d_call: .
cdr3_aa: CASSFGVSNQPQHF; cdr3_nt: TGTGCCAGCAGCTTCGGCGTAAGCAATCAGCCCCAGCATTTT; cdr3_length: 14; clone_size: .; v_call: TRBV5-4; j_call: TRBJ1-5; d_call: .
cdr3_aa: CASSRQAEGYNEQFF; cdr3_nt: TGTGCCAGCAGCCGACAGGCGGAGGGATACAATGAGCAGTTCTTC; cdr3_length: 15; clone_size: .; v_call: TRBV7-8; j_call: TRBJ2-1; d_call: .
cdr3_aa: CASSFDAGGPYEQYF; cdr3_nt: TGTGCCAGCAGTTTTGATGCGGGAGGGCCCTACGAGCAGTACTTC; cdr3_length: 15; clone_size: .; v_call: TRBV9; j_call: TRBJ2-7; d_call: TRBD2